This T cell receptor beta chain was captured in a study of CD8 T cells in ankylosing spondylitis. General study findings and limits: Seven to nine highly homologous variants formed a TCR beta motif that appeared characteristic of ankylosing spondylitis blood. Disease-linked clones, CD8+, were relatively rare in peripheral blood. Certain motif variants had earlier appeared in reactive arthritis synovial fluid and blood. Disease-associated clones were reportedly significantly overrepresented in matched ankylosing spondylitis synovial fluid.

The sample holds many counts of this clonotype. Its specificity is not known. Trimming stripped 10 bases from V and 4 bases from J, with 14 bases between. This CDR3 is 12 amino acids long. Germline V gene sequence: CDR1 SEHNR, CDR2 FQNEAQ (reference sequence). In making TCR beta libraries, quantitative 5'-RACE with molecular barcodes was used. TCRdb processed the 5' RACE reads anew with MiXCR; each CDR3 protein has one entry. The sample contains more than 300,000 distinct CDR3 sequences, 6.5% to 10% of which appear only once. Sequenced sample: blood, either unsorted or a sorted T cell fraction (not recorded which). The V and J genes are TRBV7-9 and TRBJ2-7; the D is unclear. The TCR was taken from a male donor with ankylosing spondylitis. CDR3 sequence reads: CATAGAAYEQYF. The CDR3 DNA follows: TGTGCCACGGCCGGCGCAGCTTACGAGCAGTACTTC.